This T cell receptor (beta chain) was sequenced in a study of cytomegalovirus exposure and HLA in healthy donors. PCR amplification relied on 60 Vbeta primers (plus 13 Jbeta primers). Clones were sequenced by immunoSEQ multiplex PCR, and TCRdb holds only the in-frame ones, with some missing. Here the sample spans some 130,000 clones, approximately 80% being singletons. Germline values: CDR1 SNHLY, CDR2 FYNNEI. The CDR3 spans 15 residues. Trimming cost V 5 bases and J 2 bases; bases outside gene matches: 5. The specimen was PBMCs. The chain joins TRBV2 to TRBJ2-2, with 7 positions matching TRBD2. The sequence came from a man aged 25 to 40 in good health and CMV-seronegative. The CDR3 bases are TGTGCCAGCAGTCCTCTAGCGGCCAACACCGGGGAGCTGTTTTTT. It specifies CASSPLAANTGELFF.